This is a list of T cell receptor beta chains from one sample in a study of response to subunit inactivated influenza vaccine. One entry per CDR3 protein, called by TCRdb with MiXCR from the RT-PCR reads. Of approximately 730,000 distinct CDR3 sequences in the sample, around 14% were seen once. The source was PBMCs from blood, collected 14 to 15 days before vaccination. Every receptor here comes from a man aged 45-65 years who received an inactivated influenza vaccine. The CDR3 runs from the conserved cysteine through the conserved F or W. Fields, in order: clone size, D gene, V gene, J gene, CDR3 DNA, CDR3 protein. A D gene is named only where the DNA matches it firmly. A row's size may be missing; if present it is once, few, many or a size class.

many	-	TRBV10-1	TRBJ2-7	TGCGCCAGCAGTGACAGGGGTTACGAGCAGTACTTC	CASSDRGYEQYF
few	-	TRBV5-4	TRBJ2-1	TGTGCCAGCAGCCCACAGGGGAGCGGGAGAAACAATGAGCAGTTCTTC	CASSPQGSGRNNEQFF
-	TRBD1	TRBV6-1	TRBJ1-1	TGTGCCAGCGAAACCGGGACAGGGGGAATCACTGAAGCTTTCTTT	CASETGTGGITEAFF
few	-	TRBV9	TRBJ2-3	TGTGCCAGCAGTGGGGGATCTCTCACAGATACGCAGTATTTT	CASSGGSLTDTQYF
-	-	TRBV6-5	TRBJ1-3	TGTGCCAGCAGTTACTCTGGCACGGGGCCGAGAAACACCATATATTTT	CASSYSGTGPRNTIYF
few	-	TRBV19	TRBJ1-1	TGTGCCAGTTCTTCTCTGGCATTTAACACTGAAGCTTTCTTT	CASSSLAFNTEAFF
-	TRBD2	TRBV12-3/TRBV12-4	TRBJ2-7	TGTGCCAGCAGCCCCCATGGGACTAGCATTTCCTACGAGCAGTACTTC	CASSPHGTSISYEQYF
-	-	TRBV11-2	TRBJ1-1	TGTGCCAGCAGCTCAAGCGGCAGAATAAGGAACACTGAAGCTTTCTTT	CASSSSGRIRNTEAFF
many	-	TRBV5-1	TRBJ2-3	TGCGCCAGCAGCTTGGGACACACAGATACGCAGTATTTT	CASSLGHTDTQYF
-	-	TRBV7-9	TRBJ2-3	TGTGCCAGCAGATCTGAGGGGGGGGATACGCAGTATTTT	CASRSEGGDTQYF
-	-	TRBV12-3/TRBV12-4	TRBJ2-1	TGTGCCAGCAGCCCGGGACCCAGCTACAGTGAGCAGTTCTTC	CASSPGPSYSEQFF
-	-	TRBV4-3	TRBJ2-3	TGCGCCAGCAGCCAAGATCCGACAGATACGCAGTATTTT	CASSQDPTDTQYF
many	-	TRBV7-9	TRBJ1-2	TGTGCCAGCAGCTTAAATCTCTATGGCTACACCTTC	CASSLNLYGYTF
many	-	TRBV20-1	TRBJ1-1	TGCAGTGCTAATTCCCCAGGGCGTCCCGGAGAAGGAGCTTTCTTT	CSANSPGRPGEGAFF
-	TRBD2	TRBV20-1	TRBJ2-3	TGCAGTGCTCGACCCGCTAGCGGGGGCGCAGATACGCAGTATTTT	CSARPASGGADTQYF
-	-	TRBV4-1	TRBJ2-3	TGCGCCAGCACCCGGCGGGGAGACACAGATACGCAGTATTTT	CASTRRGDTDTQYF
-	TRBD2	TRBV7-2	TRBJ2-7	TGTGCCAGCAGCTTAGAAGGACTAGTATCTGAGCAGTACTTC	CASSLEGLVSEQYF
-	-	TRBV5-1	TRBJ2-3	TGCGCCAGCAGCTTCGGAGGACGGGGCACAGATACGCAGTATTTT	CASSFGGRGTDTQYF
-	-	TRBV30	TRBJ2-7	TGTGCCTGGAGTGTACTGGGTTACTACGAGCAGTACTTC	CAWSVLGYYEQYF
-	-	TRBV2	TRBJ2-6	TGTGCCAGCAGTGCTTATGTAGGGGCCAACGTCCTGACTTTC	CASSAYVGANVLTF
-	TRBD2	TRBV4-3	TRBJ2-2	TGCGCCAGCAGCCAAGCCTCGGGAGGCATTACCGGGGAGCTGTTTTTT	CASSQASGGITGELFF
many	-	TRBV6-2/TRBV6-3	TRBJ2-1	TGTGCCAGCAGCCTACCGGGGCGCAATGAGCAGTTCTTC	CASSLPGRNEQFF
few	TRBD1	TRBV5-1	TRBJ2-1	TGCGCCAGCAACCTCCGGGACAGGGGCGGCAATGAGCAGTTCTTC	CASNLRDRGGNEQFF
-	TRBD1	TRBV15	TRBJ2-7	TGTGCCACCAGCGGAGGGACAGGGGGCAGGTACGAGCAGTACTTC	CATSGGTGGRYEQYF
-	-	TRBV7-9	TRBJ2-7	TGTGCCAGCAGCTTAGGCCTCTCTACTGACGCCTACGAGCAGTACTTC	CASSLGLSTDAYEQYF
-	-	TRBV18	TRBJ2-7	TGTGCCAGCTCACCCCTGGTAGTACCGGGCGAGCAGTACTTC	CASSPLVVPGEQYF
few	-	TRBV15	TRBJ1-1	TGTGCCACCAGCAGGCGGGACTTGAACACTGAAGCTTTCTTT	CATSRRDLNTEAFF
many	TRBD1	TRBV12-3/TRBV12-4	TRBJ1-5	TGTGCCAGCAGTTTACAGGGGGCGAAGGGTCAGCCCCAGCATTTT	CASSLQGAKGQPQHF
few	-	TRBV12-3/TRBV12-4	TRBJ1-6	TGTGCCAGCAGTTTAGGAGGCAGGGTCGTAAACTCACCCCTCCACTTT	CASSLGGRVVNSPLHF
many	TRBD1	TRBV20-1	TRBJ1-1	TGCAGCTGGGCGGGACAGGCGGACACTGAAGCTTTCTTT	CSWAGQADTEAFF
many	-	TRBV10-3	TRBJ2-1	TGTGCCATCAGTGAGACTTATCAGGGCGGTGAGCAGTTCTTC	CAISETYQGGEQFF
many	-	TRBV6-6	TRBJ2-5	TGTGCCAGCAGTAAACAAGAGACCCAGTACTTC	CASSKQETQYF
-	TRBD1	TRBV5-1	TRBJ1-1	TGCGCCAGCAGCTTGTCCCCTACGACAGGGGGCGGGAACACTGAAGCTTTCTTT	CASSLSPTTGGGNTEAFF
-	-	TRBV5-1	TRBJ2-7	TGCGCCAGCAGTTCTACAGGGAGGGAGCAGTACTTC	CASSSTGREQYF
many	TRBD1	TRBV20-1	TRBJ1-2	TGCAGTGCTAGAGATGGCAGGGGGCCTAATGGCTACACCTTC	CSARDGRGPNGYTF
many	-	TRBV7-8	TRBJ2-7	TGTGCCAGCACCTCATCTGGGATGCAGTACTTC	CASTSSGMQYF
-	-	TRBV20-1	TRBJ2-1	TGCTGTGCTAGAGATCTCCTGGGACGGAGCTCCTACAATGAGCAGTTCTTC	CCARDLLGRSSYNEQFF
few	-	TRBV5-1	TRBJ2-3	TGCGCCAGCAGCTTGGATGGGCGGAGCACAGATACGCAGTATTTT	CASSLDGRSTDTQYF
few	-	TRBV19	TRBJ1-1	TGTGCCAGTAGTATCCTCCAGGGTCGAGGACCTAACACTGAAGCTTTCTTT	CASSILQGRGPNTEAFF
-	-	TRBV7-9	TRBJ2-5	TGTGCCAGCACCTCGGGAGAGACCCAGTACTTC	CASTSGETQYF
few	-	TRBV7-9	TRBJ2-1	TGTGCCAGCACCCACTACTCCGGGACTGCTGAGGGGCAGTTCTTC	CASTHYSGTAEGQFF
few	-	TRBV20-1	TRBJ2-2	TGCAGTGCTGGAGGAGGGGGAGGCACCGGGGAGCTGTTTTTT	CSAGGGGGTGELFF